This T cell receptor (beta chain) was identified during a study of shared clonotypes between healthy human individuals. With regard to this clone: Its antigen is unidentified.

Whole-study findings and limits: Clonotype sharing among donors was expected to depend on sequencing depth. Generally, estimated richness proved larger in naive subsets than it did in memory subsets. Generation probability values for non-shared clonotypes were lower than those for clonotypes shared by all four donors.

Sequenced by immunoSEQ multiplex PCR; TCRdb stores in-frame clones only, minus some. The table includes some 630,000 clones, 95% to 97% detected once. CDR1 is MDHEN, CDR2 SYDVKM, per germline. The CDR3 has 13 residues. The V end was cut by 6 bases, the J end by 0 bases, with 9 bases between. Naive CD8 cells, CD45RO-negative and positively selected for CCR7, excluded terminally differentiated effector memory CD45RA+ cells. Sequenced: naive CD8+ T cells sorted from blood. The V gene is TRBV28, the J gene TRBJ2-7; D not resolved. This TCR was sampled from a woman younger than 45 in good health. The CDR3 region is CASRAISSYEQYF. CDR3 bases: TGTGCCAGCAGAGCGATTAGCTCCTACGAGCAGTACTTC.